Sequencing of this T cell receptor beta chain was carried out in a study of metastatic and nonmetastatic thyroid tumors. Study information: From malignant and benign thyroid patients, repertoires in blood and in tumor or nodule tissue were compared. General study points: Reports indicated that malignant thyroid tumors showed significantly higher TCR beta diversity than benign nodules did, in blood and tumor.

This CDR3 contains 13 residues. Trimming stripped 4 bases from V and 8 bases from J, with 14 bases between. Germline CDR1 MDHEN, CDR2 SYDVKM. This clone was detected many times. Its antigen is unknown. Before thyroid surgery, none of the patients had received any treatment. In the source study's methods: Researchers built a distant-metastasis classifier for papillary thyroid cancer that drew on CDR3 differences across clinicopathological groups. TCRdb reprocessed the PCR reads using MiXCR. The V and J calls and clone size come from TCRdb's table, not from the authors' own analysis. Of about 28,000 clones in the sample, over 15% are singletons; the top ten hold approximately 4.6%.

The chain links TRBV28 to TRBJ1-2, with a weak D call TRBD1 (5 bases). The material sequenced was blood. This clonotype was sampled from a female donor with papillary thyroid cancer or a benign thyroid nodule (not recorded which). Some clones in this sample may be carry-over from other donors' samples. CDR3 region: CASSSRQRWGYTF. The CDR3 DNA sequence: TGTGCCAGCAGTTCCAGACAGCGTTGGGGCTACACCTTC.